This TCR beta chain was profiled in a study of T cell repertoires in cytomegalovirus infection. Across the study: Both CMV infection and a matching HLA type were indicated by public TCR beta signatures. Study-wide results and caveats: CMV-specific TCR beta clonotypes restricted by HLA-C were the ones dominating the ex vivo response.

Germline trimming cut 2 bases from V and 1 base from J; bases unmatched to any gene: 7. The CDR3 has 18 amino acids. From the reads, TCRdb called clonotypes with MiXCR, one entry per CDR3 protein. Of about 920,000 distinct CDR3 sequences detected, roughly a third appear once; the ten largest clones hold 13%. About this clonotype: Its antigen remains unidentified.

Here the sequenced sample was cultured CD8+ T cells from PBMCs, taken from culture after CMV antigen stimulation. The chain joins TRBV12-3 or TRBV12-4 to TRBJ2-6; TRBD2 agrees at 8 bases. This TCR was recovered from a human donor in good health (CMV status not recorded). Some clones in this sample may be carry-over from other donors' samples. CDR3 loop: CASSLRGLGYSGANVLTF. CDR3 nucleotides: TGTGCCAGCAGTTTAAGGGGACTAGGTTATTCTGGGGCCAACGTCCTGACTTTC.